This T cell receptor beta chain comes out of a study of regulatory T cells in long-lasting Graves disease. About the study: The definition of persistent Graves' disease was over 5 years of antithyroid drugs with positive TSH receptor antibodies.

Findings and limits, study-wide: The work looked only at peripheral blood and did not look at thyroid tissue.

Investigators prepared the TCR beta libraries by applying iRepertoire HTBI primers and Arm-PCR of CDR3 regions. TCRdb redid the calling of the multiplex PCR reads with MiXCR, one entry per CDR3 protein. This table has about 470,000 distinct CDR3 sequences, more than 20% appearing once. Points on this clonotype: No antigen is known for it.

V gave up 1 base and J gave up 2 bases; unmatched junction bases: 4. CDR3 length: 15 amino acids. The germline gives CDR1 SGHDN, CDR2 FVKESK. Time point: persistent/refractory GD, antithyroid drugs over 5 years with positive TRAb. From RNA extracted from PBMCs, the TCR library was made. The clonotype originates from a female donor with Graves disease. Source: peripheral blood mononuclear cells (PBMCs), taken when the disease was refractory, from a patient treated with antithyroid drugs. J is TRBJ2-7 and V is TRBV14; 8 bases fit TRBD1. CDR3 DNA sequence: TGTGCCAGCAGCCAAGGACAGGGGTCCCCCTACGAGCAGTACTTC. Its protein is CASSQGQGSPYEQYF.